This is a list of T cell receptor beta chains from one sample in a study of T cell repertoires in cytomegalovirus infection. TCRdb analysed the reads with MiXCR anew, one entry per CDR3 protein. The sample records some 900,000 distinct CDR3 sequences, 30% to 35% being singletons. For these receptors, no antigen is known. This specimen consisted of cultured CD8+ T cells from PBMCs, obtained from culture after CMV antigen stimulation. These receptors came from a human donor in good health (CMV status not recorded). Some clones in this sample may be carry-over from other donors' samples. The CDR3 runs from the conserved cysteine through the conserved F or W.

v_gene,j_gene,CDR3aa
TRBV20-1,TRBJ1-1,CSARARVAEAFF
TRBV19,TRBJ1-6,CARSNTGPGNSPLHF
TRBV9,TRBJ1-5,CASSAYLGQPQHF
TRBV6-5,TRBJ1-1,CASSRSKSNTEAFF
TRBV7-9,TRBJ2-1,CASSSSGDSYNEQFF
TRBV7-9,TRBJ2-2,CAGLANTGELFF
TRBV6-5,TRBJ1-1,CASSTTGDNTEAFF
TRBV12-3/TRBV12-4,TRBJ2-5,CASRPDDQETQYF
TRBV20-1,TRBJ2-7,CSARDRRGVDYEQYF
TRBV20-1,TRBJ2-5,CSARDFEETQYF
TRBV29-1,TRBJ1-1,CSVVGRGEAFF
TRBV24-1,TRBJ2-5,CATSDPMEETQYF
TRBV2,TRBJ1-6,CASRLGEGSSPLHF
TRBV2,TRBJ2-7,CASSENPGGRMGYEQYF
TRBV19,TRBJ1-2,CASSIPGGIDGYTF
TRBV7-3,TRBJ2-3,CASSATRGGQVTQYF
TRBV27,TRBJ2-3,CASLSVTDTQYF
TRBV4-1,TRBJ2-3,CASSQEGLRSDTQYF
TRBV27,TRBJ2-1,CASSPSGVSSYNEQFF
TRBV6-5,TRBJ2-5,CASSAGEGWYF
TRBV9,TRBJ2-6,CASSIQGLGANVLTF
TRBV7-8,TRBJ2-3,CASSLHPSGGGLQDTQYF
TRBV9,TRBJ1-1,CASSATLGNTEAFF
TRBV6-1,TRBJ2-3,CASSEAWRVTDTQYF
TRBV27,TRBJ2-7,CASSRVPHEQYF
TRBV4-1,TRBJ2-4,CASSQDNGYVIAKNIQYF
TRBV7-8,TRBJ2-5,CASSWEMEGWETQYF
TRBV9,TRBJ1-1,CASSVTDRVKNTEAFF
TRBV11-3,TRBJ2-1,CASSLARGWDEQFF
TRBV12-3/TRBV12-4,TRBJ2-5,CASSGGWSGETQYF
TRBV6-5,TRBJ2-2,CASSYLTTGLGLTGELFF
TRBV3-1,TRBJ2-2,CASSQSVAGGTSPGELFF